The next 14 T cell receptor beta chains were all read from a single sample in a study of early T cells in non-severe SARS-CoV-2 infection. Each CDR3 protein is one row after TCRdb ran MiXCR on the 5' RACE reads. The sample shows about 64,000 distinct CDR3 sequences, around 20% of them seen only once. Sequenced material: whole blood, taken at baseline. The receptors stem from an adult who was a healthcare worker with PCR-confirmed SARS-CoV-2 infection or an uninfected control (not recorded which).

The V and J genes are TRBV7-2 and TRBJ2-7; D perhaps matches TRBD1 (6 bases). V was clipped by 5 bases and J by 2 bases, with 19 bases between them. Per the germline V gene, CDR1 is SGHTA and CDR2 is FQGNSA. The length of the CDR3 is 16 residues. CDR3 nucleotide sequence: TGTGCCAGCAGCCGCTCCGCCAACAGGGTACCCTACGAGCAGTACTTC. This codes for CASSRSANRVPYEQYF.

In nucleotides, the CDR3 is TGTGCCAGCAGCCAGACCGGGACAGCCACAGATACGCAGTATTTT. Its protein product is CASSQTGTATDTQYF. This sequence joins TRBV3-1 and TRBJ2-3, with 7 bases fitting TRBD1. Germline V gives CDR1 LGHDT, CDR2 YNNKEL (reference sequence). This CDR3 spans 15 amino acids. The ends lost 3 bases at V and 2 bases at J; junction bases unmatched: 5.

This clonotype was found a few times. This chain connects TRBV6-6 to TRBJ1-4; D is possibly TRBD1 (6 bases). V gave up 6 bases and J gave up 4 bases, with 15 bases separating them. This CDR3 spans 15 amino acids. From germline, CDR1 is MNHNY and CDR2 SVGAGI (reference sequence). The CDR3 sequence is CASRFLLQGNEKLFF. The CDR3 region has the DNA TGTGCCAGCAGATTCCTCCTACAGGGTAATGAAAAACTGTTTTTT.

The rearrangement joins TRBV11-2 to TRBJ2-5, with D perhaps TRBD2 (6 bases). The V end was cut by 5 bases, the J end by 5 bases, with 18 bases between. Germline CDR1 reads SGHAT; CDR2 reads FQNNGV. CDR3 size: 15 residues. The CDR3 DNA reads as TGTGCCAGCAGCGAAAGACTAGTAAGGGATGAGACCCAGTACTTC. Its translation: CASSERLVRDETQYF.

The J gene is TRBJ1-1, the V gene TRBV11-3; D gene uncertain. The germline V gene has CDR1 SGHNT and CDR2 YENEEA. There are 13 residues in the CDR3. Trimming left V 2 bases short and J 11 bases short, with 15 bases between. The CDR3: CASSLSSSDPAFF. The CDR3 coding sequence is TGTGCCAGCAGCTTAAGTTCGTCGGATCCGGCTTTCTTT.

The V gene is TRBV29-1, the J gene TRBJ2-7; D gene unclear. The CDR3 has 13 amino acids. Trimming took 5 bases from V and 0 from J, leaving 11 bases between them. From germline, CDR1 is SQVTM and CDR2 ANQGSEA. The CDR3: CSVCDTISYEQYF. The CDR3 bases are TGCAGCGTTTGCGACACTATCTCCTACGAGCAGTACTTC.

The chain has TRBV19 and TRBJ2-1, with TRBD2 as a possible D gene (5 bases). Germline values: CDR1 LNHDA, CDR2 SQIVND (reference sequence). This CDR3 contains 14 residues. V lost 5 bases and J lost 6, with 14 bases in between. The CDR3 protein is CASSRGSKGNEQFF. CDR3 DNA sequence: TGTGCCAGTAGTCGAGGGAGTAAGGGCAATGAGCAGTTCTTC.

This clonotype was detected only a few times. The V gene is TRBV7-9, the J gene TRBJ2-7, with TRBD1 matching over 11 bases. The V gene's germline CDR1 is SEHNR and CDR2 FQNEAQ (reference sequence). V lost 5 bases, J lost 4 bases, and 4 bases stayed unmatched. The CDR3 has 14 amino acids. The DNA of the CDR3 is TGTGCCAGCAGCCCTGGACAGGGGGCTTACGAGCAGTACTTC. This encodes CASSPGQGAYEQYF.

The J gene is TRBJ2-1, the V gene TRBV19, with TRBD2 identical over 10 bases. J lost 4 bases, V lost 11 bases, and 11 bases had no gene match. CDR3 length equals 15 residues. Germline CDR1 reads LNHDA; CDR2 reads SQIVND (reference sequence). The CDR3 region has the DNA TGTGCCTGCAGGATAGTAGCGGGAGGTTACAATGAGCAGTTCTTC. It specifies CACRIVAGGYNEQFF.

V usage is TRBV4-3 and J usage is TRBJ1-6, with TRBD1 as a possible D gene (6 bases). The germline V gene has CDR1 LGHNA and CDR2 YSLEER. CDR3 length: 17 residues. The V end was cut by 0 bases, the J end by 6 bases, with 15 bases between. The CDR3 DNA reads TGCGCCAGCAGCCAAGATGCCCGGGGGCGAAGTAATTCACCCCTCCACTTT. Amino acids: CASSQDARGRSNSPLHF.

This chain uses TRBV5-1 with TRBJ1-4; D is perhaps TRBD1 (5 bases). The CDR3 is 14 residues long. Trimming cost V 0 bases and J 8 bases, with 11 bases left between them. Looked up from germline, CDR1 is SGHRS and CDR2 is YFSETQ. DNA of the CDR3: TGCGCCAGCAGCTTGGAACCGGGACGAGAAAAACTGTTTTTT. It encodes CASSLEPGREKLFF.

The chain recombines TRBV6-6 with TRBJ1-4; maybe TRBD1 (6 bases). This CDR3 is built from 15 residues. Trimming left V 5 bases short and J 5 bases short, with 15 bases between. Per the germline V gene, CDR1 is MNHNY and CDR2 is SVGAGI (reference sequence). The CDR3 bases are TGTGCCAGCAGTCAGGGACACCTAGACAATGAAAAACTGTTTTTT. This encodes CASSQGHLDNEKLFF.

This clonotype has a handful of counts. The chain links TRBV7-9 to TRBJ2-7; D may match TRBD1 or TRBD2 (6 bases each). The CDR3 is 14 amino acids. Germline V gives CDR1 SEHNR, CDR2 FQNEAQ (reference sequence). V was trimmed by 5 bases and J by 7 bases, leaving 18 bases between them. The CDR3 DNA reads TGTGCCAGCAGCCAAGGGGTCCGGGGGCGGGAGCAGTACTTC. It is translated as CASSQGVRGREQYF.

There are many counts of this clonotype. This chain connects TRBV20-1 to TRBJ2-3; D possibly uses TRBD1 or TRBD2 (5 bases each). The CDR3 length is 15 residues. Per germline, CDR1 DFQATT and CDR2 SNEGSKA (reference sequence). V was cut by 2 bases and J by 1 base, with 13 bases left in between. CDR3 DNA: TGCAGTGCTAGAAGGGGCCCCGGGGGCACAGATACGCAGTATTTT. Amino acid sequence: CSARRGPGGTDTQYF.